Following are 30 T cell receptor beta chains from one sample sequenced in a study of T cells after yellow fever vaccination. MiXCR, run by TCRdb on the 5' RACE reads, gives a single entry per CDR3 protein. The data show some 150,000 distinct CDR3 sequences, around 9.3% seen once. The specimen comprised CD8+ T cells sorted from PBMCs, sampled 45 days after the yellow fever booster vaccination. These receptors all come from a man aged 18-30 years who received the YFV17D yellow fever vaccine.

The J gene is TRBJ2-2, the V gene TRBV4-3; D gene uncertain. This CDR3 is 13 amino acids long. V dropped 2 bases and J dropped 6 bases, with 7 bases sitting between them. The germline gives CDR1 LGHNA, CDR2 YSLEER. The DNA for the CDR3 is TGCGCCAGCAGCCAAACAGCCGCCGGGGAGCTGTTTTTT. Its protein product is CASSQTAAGELFF.

This clonotype was found many times. The chain is built from TRBV27 and TRBJ1-4, with TRBD1 matching 8 bases. CDR3 size: 14 residues. Germline V gene lookup returns CDR1 MNHEY and CDR2 SMNVEV (reference sequence). V shed 5 bases, J shed 8 bases, and the junction held 7 bases outside the gene matches. The CDR3 here is CASSPRGLGEKLFF. CDR3 in DNA: TGTGCCAGCAGTCCCAGGGGGCTGGGGGAAAAACTGTTTTTT.

This clonotype was counted ten times or more. The chain recombines TRBV4-1 with TRBJ2-7, with D hard to call. V was clipped by 1 base and J by 3 bases, with 10 bases between them. This CDR3 spans 14 amino acids. Per the germline V gene, CDR1 is MGHRA and CDR2 is YSYEKL. CDR3 DNA: TGCGCCAGCAGCCAAGGTCCTAGAAACTACGAGCAGTACTTC. Residues: CASSQGPRNYEQYF.

This chain joins TRBV2 and TRBJ2-3; 11 bases align to TRBD2. The junction had 11 bases not matched to a gene; V was cut back by 2 bases and J by 4 bases. The V gene's germline CDR1 is SNHLY and CDR2 FYNNEI. The CDR3 is 18 residues long. The CDR3 here is CASSENSASGGIADTQYF. In DNA form, the CDR3 reads TGTGCCAGCAGTGAAAATTCCGCTAGCGGGGGGATCGCAGATACGCAGTATTTT.

This chain links TRBV30 with TRBJ2-2; 9 bases agree with TRBD1. The CDR3 runs 14 residues. CDR1 is GTSNPN and CDR2 is SVGIG in the germline V gene (reference sequence). Unmatched junction bases numbered 4, after V lost 5 bases and J lost 3 bases. Here the CDR3 reads CAWGTGSYTGELFF. The CDR3 bases are TGTGCCTGGGGGACAGGGTCGTACACCGGGGAGCTGTTTTTT.

The V gene is TRBV6-2 or TRBV6-3, the J gene TRBJ2-7; D perhaps matches TRBD1 (6 bases). This CDR3 is 15 amino acids long. V gave up 6 bases and J gave up 4 bases, with 19 bases separating them. Germline V gene lookup returns CDR1 MNHEY and CDR2 SVGEGT. The CDR3 here is CASRSVRGLGYEQYV. Written as DNA, the CDR3 is TGTGCCAGCAGAAGCGTCAGGGGATTAGGGTACGAGCAGTACGTC.

The chain employs TRBV11-2 and TRBJ1-6, with D hard to call. The CDR3 is 15 amino acids. Looked up from germline, CDR1 is SGHAT and CDR2 is FQNNGV. V was cut by 4 bases and J by 8 bases, with 15 bases left in between. The CDR3 bases are TGTGCCAGCAGCTCGATACTGGAAGTGTATTCACCCCTCCACTTT. Its protein product is CASSSILEVYSPLHF. Complete variable domain (other parts from reference TRBV11-2 and TRBJ1-6): EAGVAQSPRYKIIEKRQSVAFWCNPISGHATLYWYQQILGQGPKLLIQFQNNGVVDDSQLPKDRFSAERLKGVDSTLKIQPAKLEDSAVYLCASSSILEVYSPLHFGNGTRLTVT.

This clonotype was found a few times. V is TRBV12-3 or TRBV12-4 and J is TRBJ2-5; possible D gene TRBD2, 7 bases. The CDR3 has 14 residues. V was clipped by 3 bases and J by 5 bases, with 13 bases between them. The CDR3 DNA follows: TGTGCCAGCAGTTTTGGCGGGGGCGGGGAGACCCAGTACTTC. Amino acid sequence: CASSFGGGGETQYF.

This clonotype was seen only a few times. DNA for the CDR3: TGTGCCAGCAGTAACCGGGGGGCGCAGTATTTT. Amino acid sequence: CASSNRGAQYF. This chain joins TRBV6-1 and TRBJ2-3, with 7 bases that match TRBD2. V lost 5 bases, J lost 10 bases, and 3 bases stayed unmatched. Germline V gene sequence: CDR1 MNHNS, CDR2 SASEGT. This CDR3 region has 11 residues.

This clonotype was seen more than once but under ten times. This chain uses TRBV7-9 with TRBJ2-7; TRBD2 aligns across 8 bases. The J segment lost 5 bases and the V segment lost 5 bases, leaving 8 bases of the junction unmatched. Germline V lookup: CDR1 SEHNR, CDR2 FQNEAQ (reference sequence). This CDR3 contains 14 residues. CDR3 loop: CASSPRGGSNEQYF. The CDR3 nucleotides are TGTGCCAGCAGCCCCCGCGGGGGGTCAAACGAGCAGTACTTC.

This clonotype was counted a few times. The genes are TRBV2 and TRBJ2-3; 8 bases map to TRBD2. CDR1 and CDR2 from the germline V gene are SNHLY and FYNNEI. The CDR3 has 16 residues. V was clipped by 8 bases and J by 4 bases; unmatched bases: 14. In nucleotides, the CDR3 is TGTGCCAGCGGTAGTCGAGAGACTAGCGTGGCAGATACGCAGTATTTT. Translated, it gives CASGSRETSVADTQYF.

This clonotype was detected a few times. The V and J genes are TRBV6-5 and TRBJ2-7, with D perhaps matching TRBD2 (5 bases). Between the trimmed V and J ends, which lost 1 base and 1 base, there was a span of 11 bases. CDR1 and CDR2 from the germline V gene are MNHEY and SVGAGI. The CDR3 runs 15 residues. Here the CDR3 DNA reads TGTGCCAGCAGTTACTTTTCTGGACTGTCCTACGAGCAGTACTTC. Translated, it gives CASSYFSGLSYEQYF.

This clonotype came up many times. CDR3 sequence reads: CASSGQGYEQFF. CDR3 DNA sequence: TGTGCCAGCAGCGGACAGGGATATGAGCAGTTCTTC. This sequence joins TRBV9 and TRBJ2-1, with 7 bases that match TRBD1. This CDR3 region has 12 residues. CDR1 SGDLS and CDR2 YYNGEE come from the germline V gene. V dropped 3 bases and J dropped 8; count of bases not matched to a gene: 2.

This clonotype appeared a few times. This chain links TRBV2 with TRBJ1-1, with no clear D. CDR1 and CDR2 (germline): SNHLY, FYNNEI. Trimming pared 3 bases from V and 5 bases from J, leaving 7 bases between. This CDR3 contains 12 residues. Here the CDR3 DNA reads TGTGCCAGCAGTGACGGTGGAACTGAAGCTTTCTTT. Amino acids: CASSDGGTEAFF.

Only a few counts were recorded for this clonotype. Here the CDR3 reads CASSLEPGTGPTYEQYV. CDR3 nucleotides: TGTGCCAGCAGCTTAGAGCCCGGGACAGGGCCCACCTACGAGCAGTACGTC. This chain connects TRBV7-9 to TRBJ2-7; TRBD1 matches at 9 bases. With V trimmed by 1 base and J by 2 bases, 9 bases remained unmatched. Germline CDR1 SEHNR, CDR2 FQNEAQ (reference sequence). This CDR3 contains 17 residues.

This clonotype was seen a few times. The chain links TRBV6-5 to TRBJ2-7, with a tentative D call TRBD1 (5 bases). From germline, CDR1 is MNHEY and CDR2 SVGAGI. With 6 bases removed from V and 3 bases from J, the gap between germline ends came to 24 bases. This CDR3 is built from 17 residues. CDR3 DNA: TGTGCCAGCAGCCTGACAGTTTTTGGAAACGGGCTCTACGAGCAGTACTTC. Protein: CASSLTVFGNGLYEQYF.

This clonotype showed up just a few times. The chain has TRBV7-9 and TRBJ2-7; a possible D gene is TRBD2 (6 bases). CDR3 length: 15 amino acids. V was cut by 5 bases and J by 3 bases, with 17 bases left in between. Germline values: CDR1 SEHNR, CDR2 FQNEAQ (reference sequence). The CDR3 nucleotides are TGTGCCAGCAGCGGAGGGCCGACAGAATTCTACGAGCAGTACGTC. This translates into CASSGGPTEFYEQYV.

This clonotype was detected a few times. The chain carries TRBV7-9 and TRBJ2-7, with a tentative D call TRBD1 (5 bases). The germline V and J ends were trimmed by 7 bases and 0 bases, with 10 bases remaining between them. Germline V lookup: CDR1 SEHNR, CDR2 FQNEAQ (reference sequence). The length of the CDR3 is 13 residues. In nucleotides, the CDR3 is TGTGCCAGCACCCTCGGACACTCCTACGAGCAGTACTTC. Encoded protein: CASTLGHSYEQYF.

This sequence joins TRBV4-1 and TRBJ2-3; 12 nucleotides agree with TRBD2. Unmatched junction bases numbered 8, after V lost 6 bases and J lost 4 bases. Germline CDR1 is MGHRA and CDR2 is YSYEKL. The CDR3 sequence is 16 residues long. The CDR3 nucleotides are TGCGCCAGCAGTTTTCGGCCTAGCGGGGGGGCAGATACGCAGTATTTT. Translating it yields CASSFRPSGGADTQYF.

The chain employs TRBV19 and TRBJ1-2, with D perhaps matching TRBD1 (6 bases). Trimming cost V 3 bases and J 5 bases, with 16 bases left between them. The CDR3 consists of 15 residues. The germline gives CDR1 LNHDA, CDR2 SQIVND (reference sequence). The CDR3: CASSIGGPARYGYTF. As DNA, the CDR3 is TGTGCCAGTAGTATCGGGGGCCCCGCTCGGTATGGCTACACCTTC.

The V and J genes are TRBV7-2 and TRBJ2-7, with D uncertain. The CDR3 sequence is 13 residues long. Germline V lookup: CDR1 SGHTA, CDR2 FQGNSA. V was shortened by 5 bases and J by 0 bases, with 8 bases between the two germline ends. The CDR3 DNA reads as TGTGCCAGCAGCCCAACCCCCTCCTACGAGCAGTACTTC. Protein sequence: CASSPTPSYEQYF.

A few counts support this clonotype. V is TRBV7-6 and J is TRBJ2-3; D may be TRBD1 (5 bases). CDR1 and CDR2 from the germline V gene are SGHVS and FNYEAQ. Trimming stripped 0 bases from V and 3 bases from J, with 7 bases between. The CDR3 runs to 14 residues. The CDR3 DNA sequence: TGTGCCAGCAGCTTAGCGGGGCAGACAGATACGCAGTATTTT. Translated: CASSLAGQTDTQYF.

The table lists this clonotype with a few counts. CDR3 region: CASSYSTSGGIIYEQYF. Written as DNA, the CDR3 is TGTGCCAGCAGTTACTCGACCTCGGGAGGTATAATCTACGAGCAGTACTTC. This chain connects TRBV6-5 to TRBJ2-7; 7 bases align to TRBD2. Losses at the gene ends were 0 bases for V and 3 bases for J; bases not matched to a gene: 11. Germline-derived CDR1 and CDR2 are MNHEY and SVGAGI. The CDR3 is 17 residues long.

The table lists this clonotype with a few counts. This chain connects TRBV4-2 to TRBJ2-7; tentative D call: TRBD1 (5 bases). Trimming shortened V by 4 bases and J by 6 bases, and 16 bases separated the two germline ends. The germline V gene encodes CDR1 LGHNA and CDR2 YNFKEQ. The CDR3 is made up of 14 amino acids. The CDR3 bases are TGTGCCAGCAGCCCAGGAGCAGGGTCGTTCGAGCAGTACTTC. It yields the protein CASSPGAGSFEQYF.

This clonotype has ten or more counts. The CDR3: CASSGGHTHANTGELFF. The CDR3 region has the DNA TGTGCCAGCAGCGGGGGACACACCCACGCGAACACCGGGGAGCTGTTTTTT. The chain carries TRBV7-9 and TRBJ2-2; tentative D call: TRBD1 (6 bases). Germline V gives CDR1 SEHNR, CDR2 FQNEAQ (reference sequence). The CDR3 consists of 17 residues. V lost 5 bases and J lost 0, with 16 bases in between.

This clonotype showed up just a few times. The chain joins TRBV4-2 to TRBJ2-7, with D uncertain. Trimming removed 4 bases from V and 5 bases from J, with 9 bases in between. Germline V gene lookup returns CDR1 LGHNA and CDR2 YNFKEQ. The length of the CDR3 is 12 residues. This chain's CDR3 is CASSPSTNEQYF. In DNA, the CDR3 is TGTGCCAGCAGCCCCTCCACGAACGAGCAGTACTTC.

This sequence joins TRBV25-1 and TRBJ2-2; D remains unclear. This CDR3 is 12 amino acids long. CDR1 is MGHDK, CDR2 SYGVNS, per germline. Deletions cut 6 bases from V and 7 bases from J, with 9 bases between. This CDR3 reads CASSSLGGELFF. The CDR3 DNA is TGTGCCAGCAGCTCTCTCGGCGGGGAGCTGTTTTTT.

The chain couples TRBV2 to TRBJ2-5, with 7 positions matching TRBD2. Unmatched junction bases numbered 3, after V lost 4 bases and J lost 4 bases. The CDR3 length is 13 residues. Germline CDR1 and CDR2: SNHLY and FYNNEI. As DNA, the CDR3 is TGTGCCAGCAGTGGAGGGGAGGGAGAGACCCAGTACTTC. Translated: CASSGGEGETQYF. The full variable domain, in which reference TRBV2 and TRBJ2-5 provide the parts outside the CDR3, is EPEVTQTPSHQVTQMGQEVILRCVPISNHLYFYWYRQILGQKVEFLVSFYNNEISEKSEIFDDQFSVERPDGSNFTLKIRSTKLEDSAMYFCASSGGEGETQYFGPGTRLLVL.

The chain is built from TRBV7-9 and TRBJ1-4, with TRBD1 as a possible D gene (5 bases). V gave up 3 bases and J gave up 5 bases, with 22 bases separating them. The CDR3 length is 18 residues. Looked up from germline, CDR1 is SEHNR and CDR2 is FQNEAQ (reference sequence). The CDR3 DNA reads as TGTGCCAGCAGCTTCTACCCTGGACAAACAGAACCGAATGAAAAACTGTTTTTT. Protein: CASSFYPGQTEPNEKLFF.

This clonotype came up many times. This rearrangement joins TRBV10-3 to TRBJ2-7, with D unresolved. Germline CDR1 reads ENHRY; CDR2 reads SYGVKD. CDR3 size: 13 residues. Trimming cost V 3 bases and J 0 bases, with 6 bases left between them. CDR3 protein: CAISDRNSYEQYF. The CDR3 DNA is TGTGCCATCAGTGACCGCAACTCCTACGAGCAGTACTTC.